The 15 T cell receptor beta chains reported below all come from one sample, sequenced in a study of shared clonotypes between healthy human individuals. Assay: immunoSEQ multiplex PCR; the TCRdb copy retains only in-frame clones and omits some. The table shows roughly 1,100,000 clones, with 65% to 75% occurring only once. The sample consisted of memory CD4+ T cells sorted from blood. The subset is: CD45RA-negative fraction. These receptors originate from a man in his late teens or twenties in good health.

The chain joins TRBV11-2 to TRBJ2-3; 10 bases match TRBD1. This CDR3 is 15 amino acids long. The germline gives CDR1 SGHAT, CDR2 FQNNGV. V was clipped by 5 bases and J by 5 bases; unmatched bases: 7. As DNA, the CDR3 is TGTGCCAGCAGCAGACAGGGGGCGGGAAAAGATACGCAGTATTTT. This encodes CASSRQGAGKDTQYF.

As regards this clone: This may be a read error: a much more frequent sequence differs by one nucleotide. Within the sample, other DNA sequences also encode this same CDR3. V and J are TRBV2 and TRBJ2-4; weak D call: TRBD2 (6 bases). Germline V gives CDR1 SNHLY, CDR2 FYNNEI. The length of the CDR3 is 18 residues. Deletions cut 4 bases from V and 1 base from J, with 20 bases between. The CDR3 spells CASSARLAGTLAKNIQYF. The CDR3 DNA sequence: TGTGCCAGCAGTGCTCGACTGGCGGGAACGCTGGCCAAAAACATTCAGTACTTC.

The chain employs TRBV5-1 and TRBJ2-5; 8 nucleotides match TRBD1. Per the germline V gene, CDR1 is SGHRS and CDR2 is YFSETQ. The length of the CDR3 is 15 residues. Trimming took 1 base from V and 4 from J; bases not matched to a gene: 6. Written as DNA, the CDR3 is TGCGCCAGCAGCTTGAGGACAGGGCAGGGAGAGACCCAGTACTTC. It specifies CASSLRTGQGETQYF.

The chain combines TRBV6-1 with TRBJ2-3; 10 bases are a match to TRBD2. Germline CDR1 MNHNS, CDR2 SASEGT. Trimming cost V 7 bases and J 5 bases; bases outside gene matches: 3. The CDR3 covers 13 residues. Written as DNA, the CDR3 is TGTGCCAGCAAGCCTAGCGGGGGAGATACGCAGTATTTT. Its protein is CASKPSGGDTQYF.

The chain uses TRBV5-4 and TRBJ1-3; D is unclear. The ends were cut back, 0 bases at V and 0 bases at J, with 7 bases in the middle. The germline V gene encodes CDR1 SGHNT and CDR2 YYREEE (reference sequence). The CDR3 contains 15 residues. CDR3 in amino acids: CASSLGPISGNTIYF. DNA of the CDR3: TGTGCCAGCAGCTTGGGACCTATCTCTGGAAACACCATATATTTT.

Concerning this clone: Given the absence of the conserved phenylalanine or tryptophan at the CDR3 end, a read error is likely. V gene TRBV10-2 combines with J gene TRBJ1-2; 7 bases agree with TRBD1. With 0 bases clipped from V and 6 bases from J, the junction kept 4 bases outside the gene matches. The CDR3 sequence is 14 residues long. Per the germline V gene, CDR1 is WSHSY and CDR2 is SAAADI. CDR3 sequence (DNA): TGCGCCAGCAGTGAGTCTACAGGGGAGAATGGCTACACCCTC. The encoded protein is CASSESTGENGYTL.

This clone was recorded at least ten times. Other DNA sequences in the same sample also yield this CDR3. V and J are TRBV5-1 and TRBJ2-7, with D perhaps assigned TRBD1 or TRBD2 (5 bases each). The CDR3 is made up of 15 amino acids. CDR1 SGHRS and CDR2 YFSETQ come from the germline V gene. V was cut by 1 base and J by 6 bases, with 17 bases left in between. The CDR3: CASSLSGDAPSEQYF. CDR3 bases: TGCGCCAGCAGCTTGTCTGGGGACGCACCCTCCGAGCAGTACTTC. Filled out from reference TRBV5-1 and TRBJ2-7, the complete variable domain reads KAGVTQTPRYLIKTRGQQVTLSCSPISGHRSVSWYQQTPGQGLQFLFEYFSETQRNKGNFPGRFSGRQFSNSRSEMNVSTLELGDSALYLCASSLSGDAPSEQYFGPGTRLTVT.

The genes are TRBV27 and TRBJ2-1, with D perhaps given as TRBD1 or TRBD2 (5 bases each). CDR1 is MNHEY and CDR2 is SMNVEV in the germline V gene (reference sequence). CDR3 length: 19 amino acids. V was clipped by 7 bases and J by 0 bases, with 25 bases between them. DNA of the CDR3: TGTGCCAGCACTGGTGGGGGACCACTGGGGTCAAGCTCCTACAATGAGCAGTTCTTC. It yields the protein CASTGGGPLGSSSYNEQFF.

The table lists this clone with a count of one. V gene TRBV30 combines with J gene TRBJ2-4; D might be TRBD2 (6 bases). The germline V gene encodes CDR1 GTSNPN and CDR2 SVGIG (reference sequence). Trimming removed 1 base from V and 6 bases from J, with 7 bases in between. CDR3 length equals 12 residues. This CDR3 is CAWSGDLNIQYF. CDR3 coding DNA: TGTGCCTGGAGTGGGGACTTAAACATTCAGTACTTC.

Comments on this clone: The likely explanation is a read error, given a far larger clone one base away. The same CDR3 arises from other DNA sequences in this sample as well. The rearrangement links TRBV11-3 to TRBJ1-1; a weak D match, TRBD1 (5 bases). The CDR3 has 12 amino acids. V lost 5 bases to trimming and J lost 1 base, with 5 bases between them. Germline V lookup: CDR1 SGHNT, CDR2 YENEEA. In DNA form, the CDR3 reads TGTGCCAGCAGCAGGGGGAACACTGAAGCTTTCTTT. Translated: CASSRGNTEAFF.

The genes are TRBV5-5 and TRBJ2-5; D may match TRBD1 or TRBD2 (6 bases each). Per germline, CDR1 SGHKS and CDR2 YYEKEE (reference sequence). V was trimmed by 4 bases and J by 5 bases, leaving 18 bases between them. The length of the CDR3 is 15 residues. CDR3 DNA sequence: TGTGCCAGCAGCCCTTTATTGGGGGGCCCCGAGACCCAGTACTTC. Amino acids: CASSPLLGGPETQYF.

The rearrangement joins TRBV25-1 to TRBJ2-1; D gene unclear. Germline CDR1 MGHDK, CDR2 SYGVNS. Deletions cut 5 bases from V and 0 bases from J, with 5 bases between. The CDR3 is 13 residues long. CDR3 nucleotides: TGTGCCAGCAGTCGATCCTCCTACAATGAGCAGTTCTTC. Its translation is CASSRSSYNEQFF.

This clone was counted only a few times. The chain has TRBV6-1 and TRBJ1-6; perhaps TRBD1 as D (5 bases). CDR1 MNHNS and CDR2 SASEGT come from the germline V gene. This CDR3 is built from 16 residues. V gave up 3 bases and J gave up 0 bases, with 9 bases separating them. DNA of the CDR3: TGTGCCAGCAGTGAGATCGGGGGCTCCTATAATTCACCCCTCCACTTT. This encodes CASSEIGGSYNSPLHF.

V is TRBV5-8 and J is TRBJ2-7; 7 bases are a match to TRBD1. CDR1 and CDR2 from the germline V gene are SGHTS and YDEGEE. J lost 11 bases, V lost 5 bases, and 19 bases had no gene match. The CDR3 consists of 15 residues. For the CDR3, the DNA is TGTGCCAGCAGGCAGAAGGGACAGACCCTATCACGAGAGTACTTC. This encodes CASRQKGQTLSREYF.

This clone was recorded a few times. This chain uses TRBV6-1 with TRBJ2-7; 8 bases map to TRBD1. CDR1 and CDR2 (germline): MNHNS, SASEGT. V shed 7 bases, J shed 1 base, and the junction held 6 bases outside the gene matches. This CDR3 comprises 14 residues. CDR3 DNA: TGTGCCAGCACCCTAGGACAGGGTTCCTACGAGCAGTACTTC. Amino acid sequence: CASTLGQGSYEQYF.